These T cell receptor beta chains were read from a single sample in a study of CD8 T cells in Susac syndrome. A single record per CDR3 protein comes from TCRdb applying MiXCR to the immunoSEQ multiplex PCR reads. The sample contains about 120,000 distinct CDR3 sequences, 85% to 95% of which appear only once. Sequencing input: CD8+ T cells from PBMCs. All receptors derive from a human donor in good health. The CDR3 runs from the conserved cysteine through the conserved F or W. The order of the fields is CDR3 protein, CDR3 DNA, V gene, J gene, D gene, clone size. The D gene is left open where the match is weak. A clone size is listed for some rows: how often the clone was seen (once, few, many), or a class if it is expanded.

CDR3aa: CATSDPLQSSPGNTIYF
CDR3nt: TGTGCCACCAGTGATCCATTACAGAGCTCGCCTGGAAACACCATATATTTT
v_gene: TRBV24-1
j_gene: TRBJ1-3
d_gene: NA
abundance: NA

CDR3aa: CASNRPGAFF
CDR3nt: TGTGCCAGTAACCGACCGGGAGCTTTCTTT
v_gene: TRBV19
j_gene: TRBJ1-1
d_gene: NA
abundance: NA

CDR3aa: CASRGGTEAFF
CDR3nt: TGTGCGAGCAGGGGTGGCACTGAAGCTTTCTTT
v_gene: TRBV6-2/TRBV6-3
j_gene: TRBJ1-1
d_gene: NA
abundance: NA

CDR3aa: CAISETYDRALGVSNQPQHF
CDR3nt: TGTGCCATCAGTGAAACGTACGACAGGGCCCTCGGGGTTAGCAATCAGCCCCAGCATTTT
v_gene: TRBV10-3
j_gene: TRBJ1-5
d_gene: TRBD1
abundance: NA

CDR3aa: CAISAPAGPLHF
CDR3nt: TGTGCCATCAGTGCCCCGGCCGGGCCCCTCCACTTT
v_gene: TRBV10-3
j_gene: TRBJ1-6
d_gene: NA
abundance: NA

CDR3aa: CSASMRGGNEQFF
CDR3nt: TGCAGTGCTAGTATGCGGGGGGGCAATGAGCAGTTCTTC
v_gene: TRBV20-1
j_gene: TRBJ2-1
d_gene: TRBD2
abundance: NA

CDR3aa: CASTLQGGGTEAFF
CDR3nt: TGTGCCAGCACCTTGCAAGGGGGCGGGACTGAAGCTTTCTTT
v_gene: TRBV7-3
j_gene: TRBJ1-1
d_gene: TRBD1
abundance: once

CDR3aa: CASSEVGSLASYEQYF
CDR3nt: TGTGCCAGCAGTGAAGTCGGGTCACTAGCCTCCTACGAGCAGTACTTC
v_gene: TRBV6-4
j_gene: TRBJ2-7
d_gene: NA
abundance: NA

CDR3aa: CASSLGDENTGELFF
CDR3nt: TGCGCCAGCAGCTTGGGAGACGAGAACACCGGGGAGCTGTTTTTT
v_gene: TRBV5-1
j_gene: TRBJ2-2
d_gene: NA
abundance: NA

CDR3aa: CSVERDRGADTQYF
CDR3nt: TGCAGCGTTGAAAGGGACAGGGGAGCAGATACGCAGTATTTT
v_gene: TRBV29-1
j_gene: TRBJ2-3
d_gene: TRBD1
abundance: NA

CDR3aa: CSPREGQTQYF
CDR3nt: TGCAGCCCCCGGGAGGGACAGACCCAGTACTTC
v_gene: TRBV29-1
j_gene: TRBJ2-5
d_gene: TRBD2
abundance: NA

CDR3aa: CASSRRLANYGYTF
CDR3nt: TGTGCCAGCAGTCGTCGGCTAGCTAACTATGGCTACACCTTC
v_gene: TRBV2
j_gene: TRBJ1-2
d_gene: NA
abundance: NA

CDR3aa: CATSRQPGIAMNTEAFF
CDR3nt: TGTGCCACCAGCAGACAACCAGGGATCGCGATGAACACTGAAGCTTTCTTT
v_gene: TRBV15
j_gene: TRBJ1-1
d_gene: NA
abundance: once

CDR3aa: CASSQDGSRAGELFF
CDR3nt: TGCGCCAGCAGCCAAGACGGGAGTAGGGCCGGGGAGCTGTTTTTT
v_gene: TRBV4-3
j_gene: TRBJ2-2
d_gene: NA
abundance: NA

CDR3aa: CASSYVRGRERETQYF
CDR3nt: TGTGCCAGCAGTTACGTCCGCGGGAGGGAGCGAGAGACCCAGTACTTC
v_gene: TRBV6-2/TRBV6-3
j_gene: TRBJ2-5
d_gene: TRBD2
abundance: NA

CDR3aa: CASSDLRRVNYEQYF
CDR3nt: TGTGCCAGCTCAGACCTCCGACGGGTAAACTACGAGCAGTACTTC
v_gene: TRBV6-5
j_gene: TRBJ2-7
d_gene: NA
abundance: NA

CDR3aa: CASSRTAVGIYEQYF
CDR3nt: TGTGCCAGCAGTCGGACAGCGGTAGGGATCTACGAGCAGTACTTC
v_gene: TRBV6-5
j_gene: TRBJ2-7
d_gene: NA
abundance: NA

CDR3aa: CASSQAGTSGVKNEQFF
CDR3nt: TGTGCCAGCAGCCAAGCCGGGACTAGCGGGGTAAAAAATGAGCAGTTCTTC
v_gene: TRBV3-1
j_gene: TRBJ2-1
d_gene: TRBD2
abundance: NA

CDR3aa: CSARSIKQGNTGELFF
CDR3nt: TGCAGTGCTAGGTCAATCAAACAGGGGAACACCGGGGAGCTGTTTTTT
v_gene: TRBV20-1
j_gene: TRBJ2-2
d_gene: NA
abundance: NA

CDR3aa: CSVEVTSNQPQHF
CDR3nt: TGCAGCGTTGAGGTTACGAGCAATCAGCCCCAGCATTTT
v_gene: TRBV29-1
j_gene: TRBJ1-5
d_gene: NA
abundance: NA

CDR3aa: CASSSPTSSHEQYF
CDR3nt: TGCGCCAGCAGCTCCCCAACCTCCAGTCACGAGCAGTACTTC
v_gene: TRBV5-1
j_gene: TRBJ2-7
d_gene: NA
abundance: NA

CDR3aa: CASSPRGHLEAFF
CDR3nt: TGTGCCAGCAGTCCTAGGGGACACCTTGAAGCTTTCTTT
v_gene: TRBV6-2/TRBV6-3
j_gene: TRBJ1-1
d_gene: NA
abundance: NA

CDR3aa: CASSIALGSPLHF
CDR3nt: TGTGCCAGCAGCATTGCTCTCGGGTCACCCCTCCACTTT
v_gene: TRBV7-2
j_gene: TRBJ1-6
d_gene: NA
abundance: NA

CDR3aa: CASSGQFYQETQYF
CDR3nt: TGTGCCAGTAGTGGACAGTTTTACCAAGAGACCCAGTACTTC
v_gene: TRBV19
j_gene: TRBJ2-5
d_gene: NA
abundance: NA

CDR3aa: CASSSPDRARGGYTF
CDR3nt: TGTGCCAGCAGCTCGCCGGACAGGGCGAGGGGAGGCTACACCTTC
v_gene: TRBV7-9
j_gene: TRBJ1-2
d_gene: TRBD1
abundance: NA

CDR3aa: CASKRQGFPATNEKLFF
CDR3nt: TGTGCCTCGAAAAGACAGGGCTTTCCTGCAACTAATGAAAAACTGTTTTTT
v_gene: TRBV30
j_gene: TRBJ1-4
d_gene: TRBD1
abundance: NA

CDR3aa: CASSQDRDRVSGANVLTF
CDR3nt: TGTGCCAGCAGCCAAGATCGGGACAGGGTCTCTGGGGCCAACGTCCTGACTTTC
v_gene: TRBV3-1
j_gene: TRBJ2-6
d_gene: TRBD1
abundance: NA

CDR3aa: CASSSLGAGAAFF
CDR3nt: TGTGCCAGCAGCTCCCTCGGGGCGGGGGCAGCTTTCTTT
v_gene: TRBV7-2
j_gene: TRBJ1-1
d_gene: NA
abundance: NA

CDR3aa: CSAREAGGPRPDTQYF
CDR3nt: TGCAGTGCTAGAGAGGCGGGGGGGCCGAGACCAGATACGCAGTATTTT
v_gene: TRBV20-1
j_gene: TRBJ2-3
d_gene: TRBD2
abundance: NA

CDR3aa: CASSLEGQGFENTEAFF
CDR3nt: TGCGCCAGCAGCTTGGAGGGACAGGGGTTCGAGAACACTGAAGCTTTCTTT
v_gene: TRBV5-1
j_gene: TRBJ1-1
d_gene: TRBD1
abundance: NA

CDR3aa: CSARETGNYEQYF
CDR3nt: TGCAGTGCTAGAGAGACAGGGAATTACGAGCAGTACTTC
v_gene: TRBV20-1
j_gene: TRBJ2-7
d_gene: TRBD1
abundance: NA

CDR3aa: CSANMAGRTDTQYF
CDR3nt: TGCAGTGCTAATATGGCGGGTCGCACAGATACGCAGTATTTT
v_gene: TRBV20-1
j_gene: TRBJ2-3
d_gene: NA
abundance: NA

CDR3aa: CATSRDWLANEQYF
CDR3nt: TGTGCCACCAGCAGAGATTGGCTAGCAAACGAGCAGTACTTC
v_gene: TRBV15
j_gene: TRBJ2-7
d_gene: NA
abundance: NA

CDR3aa: CASSYSPEGAMSNQPQHF
CDR3nt: TGTGCCAGCAGTTACTCGCCTGAGGGGGCCATGAGCAATCAGCCCCAGCATTTT
v_gene: TRBV6-2/TRBV6-3
j_gene: TRBJ1-5
d_gene: TRBD1
abundance: NA

CDR3aa: CASSYPPQLAQYF
CDR3nt: TGTGCCAGCAGTTACCCCCCCCAGCTAGCGCAGTATTTT
v_gene: TRBV6-2/TRBV6-3
j_gene: TRBJ2-3
d_gene: NA
abundance: few

CDR3aa: CASSTTQGMIYEQYF
CDR3nt: TGTGCCAGCAGCACGACCCAGGGGATGATCTACGAGCAGTACTTC
v_gene: TRBV11-2
j_gene: TRBJ2-7
d_gene: NA
abundance: NA

CDR3aa: CASRDTEAFF
CDR3nt: TGTGCCAGCAGGGACACTGAAGCTTTCTTT
v_gene: TRBV6-2/TRBV6-3
j_gene: TRBJ1-1
d_gene: NA
abundance: NA

CDR3aa: CAWSLDSNQPQHF
CDR3nt: TGTGCCTGGAGTCTTGACAGCAATCAGCCCCAGCATTTT
v_gene: TRBV30
j_gene: TRBJ1-5
d_gene: NA
abundance: NA

CDR3aa: CASSHGTSGEQYF
CDR3nt: TGTGCCAGCAGCCACGGGACTAGCGGAGAGCAGTACTTC
v_gene: TRBV7-9
j_gene: TRBJ2-7
d_gene: TRBD2
abundance: few

CDR3aa: CAWNPGHDTQYF
CDR3nt: TGTGCCTGGAACCCGGGACACGATACGCAGTATTTT
v_gene: TRBV30
j_gene: TRBJ2-3
d_gene: NA
abundance: NA

CDR3aa: CSARVARGAEDTQYF
CDR3nt: NA
v_gene: TRBV20-1
j_gene: TRBJ2-3
d_gene: NA
abundance: NA

CDR3aa: CASSDFGAEAFF
CDR3nt: TGTGCCAGCAGCGACTTCGGGGCTGAAGCTTTCTTT
v_gene: TRBV7-9
j_gene: TRBJ1-1
d_gene: NA
abundance: NA

CDR3aa: CAISDQGGEKLFF
CDR3nt: TGTGCCATCAGTGATCAGGGGGGAGAAAAACTGTTTTTT
v_gene: TRBV10-3
j_gene: TRBJ1-4
d_gene: TRBD1
abundance: NA

CDR3aa: CATSRDRGAYEQYF
CDR3nt: TGTGCCACCAGCAGGGACAGGGGGGCATACGAGCAGTACTTC
v_gene: TRBV15
j_gene: TRBJ2-7
d_gene: TRBD1
abundance: NA

CDR3aa: CASSYGSDKYF
CDR3nt: TGTGCCAGCAGTTACGGCAGCGACAAGTACTTC
v_gene: TRBV6-2/TRBV6-3
j_gene: TRBJ2-7
d_gene: NA
abundance: NA

CDR3aa: CASSGDRAIAYEQYF
CDR3nt: TGTGCCAGCAGCGGTGACAGGGCGATTGCCTACGAGCAGTACTTC
v_gene: TRBV6-2/TRBV6-3
j_gene: TRBJ2-7
d_gene: TRBD1
abundance: NA

CDR3aa: CASSLTAGAYEQFF
CDR3nt: TGTGCCAGCAGCCTTACGGCAGGGGCTTATGAGCAGTTCTTC
v_gene: TRBV14
j_gene: TRBJ2-1
d_gene: NA
abundance: NA

CDR3aa: CASSPGPVGTEAFF
CDR3nt: TGTGCCAGCAGCCCCGGCCCCGTGGGCACTGAAGCTTTCTTT
v_gene: TRBV6-4
j_gene: TRBJ1-1
d_gene: NA
abundance: few

CDR3aa: CASGVGGRSSYEQYF
CDR3nt: TGTGCCAGCGGCGTAGGGGGGAGAAGCTCCTACGAGCAGTACTTC
v_gene: TRBV9
j_gene: TRBJ2-7
d_gene: NA
abundance: NA

CDR3aa: CASSSRLDEQYF
CDR3nt: TGCGCCAGCAGCTCTCGTCTCGACGAGCAGTACTTC
v_gene: TRBV5-1
j_gene: TRBJ2-7
d_gene: NA
abundance: NA